Sequencing of this T cell receptor beta chain was carried out in a study of regulatory T cells in long-lasting Graves disease. Stated time point: newly diagnosed GD, antithyroid drugs for less than 3 months. PBMC-derived RNA was used for the TCR library. The sample holds many counts of this clonotype. Arm-PCR of CDR3 regions and iRepertoire HTBI primers were used to build TCR beta libraries. Each CDR3 protein is one row after TCRdb ran MiXCR on the multiplex PCR reads. The table records roughly 430,000 distinct CDR3 sequences, about a sixth of them present only once. V gave up 5 bases and J gave up 8 bases, with 10 bases separating them. The CDR3 extends over 12 amino acids. Germline V gene data show CDR1 as SGHAT and CDR2 as FQNNGV. These data were also reused for a study on T cells in Graves' hyperthyroidism and ophthalmopathy. As that report states: Hyperthyroidism of Graves' type that showed no ophthalmopathy progression within 18 months was stable. The primer set for the first-round RT-PCR of the TCR CDR3 was HTBI. In the blood, most expanded thyroid clonotypes above 0.001 appeared as well.

This receptor was identified in a woman aged 25-40 years with Graves disease. The input for sequencing was peripheral blood mononuclear cells (PBMCs), taken at new diagnosis, from a patient treated with antithyroid drugs. The chain links TRBV11-2 to TRBJ2-1; maybe TRBD2 (6 bases). The CDR3: CASSPQRDEQFF. The DNA for the CDR3 is TGTGCCAGCAGCCCTCAGCGGGATGAGCAGTTCTTC.